A single sample is the source of the 15 T cell receptor beta chains below, sequenced in a study of shared clonotypes between healthy human individuals. Repertoires were generated with immunoSEQ multiplex PCR, while TCRdb's copy carries only in-frame clones and drops some. The sample has just over 2,000,000 clones, about 95% seen once. Terminally differentiated effector memory CD45RA+ cells were excluded from the naive CD8 cells, which were CD45RO-negative and positively selected for CCR7. Sequenced: naive CD8+ T cells sorted from blood. Source of these receptors: a man aged 18 to 30 in good health.

V and J are TRBV6-5 and TRBJ1-5; D is perhaps TRBD1 (6 bases). This CDR3 is built from 14 residues. Per germline, CDR1 MNHEY and CDR2 SVGAGI. V was clipped by 6 bases and J by 5 bases, with 14 bases between them. Written as DNA, the CDR3 is TGTGCCAGCAGACACAGGGAGGGGTATCAGCCCCAGCATTTT. Residues: CASRHREGYQPQHF.

CDR3 protein: CASSPAGAEGEKLFF. Written as DNA, the CDR3 is TGTGCCAGCAGCCCGGCGGGGGCGGAAGGTGAAAAACTGTTTTTT. The chain couples TRBV5-6 to TRBJ1-4, with D possibly TRBD1 on 6 matching bases. The V end lost 4 bases, the J end lost 7 bases, and 17 bases lay between the germline ends. This CDR3 is built from 15 residues. From germline, CDR1 is SGHDT and CDR2 YYEEEE.

The chain links TRBV10-2 to TRBJ1-1, with D unresolved. This CDR3 spans 14 amino acids. Looked up from germline, CDR1 is WSHSY and CDR2 is SAAADI. V was clipped by 4 bases and J by 1 base, with 10 bases between them. The CDR3 is CASSVRGPNTEAFF. The CDR3 coding sequence is TGCGCCAGCAGTGTGCGGGGTCCGAACACTGAAGCTTTCTTT.

The chain is built from TRBV10-3 and TRBJ2-7; TRBD1 agrees at 8 bases. J lost 2 bases, V lost 4 bases, and 10 bases had no gene match. The CDR3 consists of 16 residues. Germline-derived CDR1 and CDR2 are ENHRY and SYGVKD. The CDR3 DNA reads TGTGCCATCAGTGGTAGACAGGGGCCCTTCCCCTACGAGCAGTACTTC. Protein: CAISGRQGPFPYEQYF.

About this clone: Additional DNA sequences in this sample encode the identical CDR3. The V call is TRBV7-6, the J call TRBJ1-1; D perhaps matches TRBD1 (6 bases). This CDR3 spans 14 amino acids. The V gene lost 1 base and the J gene lost 0 bases, with 6 bases spanning the gap. Per the germline V gene, CDR1 is SGHVS and CDR2 is FNYEAQ. The CDR3 loop reads CASSLGTVNTEAFF. In DNA, the CDR3 is TGTGCCAGCAGCTTAGGGACAGTGAACACTGAAGCTTTCTTT.

The genes are TRBV25-1 and TRBJ1-6; TRBD1 aligns across 11 bases. This CDR3 contains 14 residues. Trimming removed 4 bases from V and 8 bases from J; junction bases left unmatched: 1. Germline CDR1 is MGHDK and CDR2 is SYGVNS. This CDR3 is CASSAGQGDSPLHF. CDR3 sequence (DNA): TGTGCCAGCAGTGCGGGACAGGGGGATTCACCCCTCCACTTT.

V usage is TRBV30 and J usage is TRBJ1-1, with D maybe TRBD1 (5 bases). This CDR3 has 13 amino acids. Trimming stripped 6 bases from V and 1 base from J, with 12 bases between. CDR1 is GTSNPN, CDR2 SVGIG, per germline (reference sequence). The CDR3 here is CACPTVSNTEAFF. DNA for the CDR3: TGTGCCTGCCCGACAGTTTCGAACACTGAAGCTTTCTTT.

The rearrangement uses TRBV7-8 and TRBJ2-1, with 7 nucleotides matching TRBD1. CDR3 length: 15 amino acids. V lost 4 bases, J lost 0 bases, and 3 bases stayed unmatched. Germline V gene sequence: CDR1 SGHVS, CDR2 FQNEAQ. CDR3 region: CASSSRQGSYNEQFF. In DNA form, the CDR3 reads TGTGCCAGCAGCTCCAGACAGGGCTCCTACAATGAGCAGTTCTTC.

Note on this clone: Additional DNA sequences in this sample encode the identical CDR3. V is TRBV2 and J is TRBJ1-1; D not certain. Germline V gene sequence: CDR1 SNHLY, CDR2 FYNNEI. This CDR3 has 12 amino acids. V lost 2 bases, J lost 3 bases, and 4 bases lay in between. CDR3 residues: CASSEMDTEAFF. The CDR3 DNA is TGTGCCAGCAGTGAAATGGACACTGAAGCTTTCTTT.

The V gene is TRBV19, the J gene TRBJ1-5; weak D call: TRBD1 (6 bases). Germline V gene sequence: CDR1 LNHDA, CDR2 SQIVND (reference sequence). The CDR3 extends over 12 amino acids. Trimming removed 9 bases from V and 5 bases from J, with 11 bases in between. DNA of the CDR3: TGTGCCAGCAGGGGCGGGTATCAGCCCCAGCATTTT. Translating gives CASRGGYQPQHF.

This clone was counted a few times. This sequence joins TRBV6-1 and TRBJ1-2, with D perhaps TRBD1 (6 bases). Between the trimmed V and J ends, which lost 10 bases and 3 bases, there was a span of 15 bases. Germline values: CDR1 MNHNS, CDR2 SASEGT. The CDR3 length is 13 residues. This CDR3 reads CATQGMGYYGYTF. The CDR3 DNA is TGTGCCACCCAGGGGATGGGATACTATGGCTACACCTTC.

CDR3 sequence reads: CASSLAAVDYNEQFF. CDR3 bases: TGTGCCAGCAGCTTAGCAGCGGTTGACTACAATGAGCAGTTCTTC. The chain uses TRBV7-9 and TRBJ2-1; the D gene is possibly TRBD2 (5 bases). Germline V gene lookup returns CDR1 SEHNR and CDR2 FQNEAQ (reference sequence). This CDR3 region has 15 residues. V lost 0 bases, J lost 3 bases, and 9 bases lay in between.

This chain connects TRBV28 to TRBJ2-7; TRBD2 matches 8 bases. This CDR3 is 15 amino acids long. V lost 3 bases to trimming and J lost 2 bases; unmatched junction nucleotides: 6. Looked up from germline, CDR1 is MDHEN and CDR2 is SYDVKM. The CDR3 sequence is CASSLGRGGPYEQYF. For the CDR3, the DNA is TGTGCCAGCAGTTTGGGCCGGGGGGGCCCCTACGAGCAGTACTTC.

This clone was recorded only once. The chain carries TRBV5-1 and TRBJ2-1; 11 bases are shared with TRBD2. Losses at the gene ends were 4 bases for V and 8 bases for J; bases not matched to a gene: 14. The CDR3 spans 17 residues. Germline CDR1 is SGHRS and CDR2 is YFSETQ. The CDR3 region is CASSDQLAGAPRHEQFF. The CDR3 DNA follows: TGCGCCAGCAGCGACCAACTAGCGGGGGCCCCCCGCCATGAGCAGTTCTTC.

The J gene is TRBJ2-7, the V gene TRBV7-6, with TRBD2 matching over 13 bases. J lost 3 bases, V lost 5 bases, and 7 bases had no gene match. Per the germline V gene, CDR1 is SGHVS and CDR2 is FNYEAQ. This CDR3 is built from 16 residues. CDR3: CASSPTSGRMNYEQYF. CDR3 coding DNA: TGTGCCAGCAGCCCGACTAGCGGGAGGATGAACTACGAGCAGTACTTC.